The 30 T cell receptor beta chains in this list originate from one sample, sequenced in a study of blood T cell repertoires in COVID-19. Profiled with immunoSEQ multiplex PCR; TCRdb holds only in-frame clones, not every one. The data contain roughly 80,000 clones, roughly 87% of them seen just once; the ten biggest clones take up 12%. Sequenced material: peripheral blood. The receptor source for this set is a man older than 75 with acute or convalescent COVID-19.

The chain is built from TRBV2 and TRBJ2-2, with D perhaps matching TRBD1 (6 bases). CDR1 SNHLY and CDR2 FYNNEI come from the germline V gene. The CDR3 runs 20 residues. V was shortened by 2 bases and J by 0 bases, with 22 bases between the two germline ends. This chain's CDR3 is CASSENSPALDRSNTGELFF. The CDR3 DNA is TGTGCCAGCAGTGAAAATTCTCCAGCCTTGGACAGATCGAACACCGGGGAGCTGTTTTTT.

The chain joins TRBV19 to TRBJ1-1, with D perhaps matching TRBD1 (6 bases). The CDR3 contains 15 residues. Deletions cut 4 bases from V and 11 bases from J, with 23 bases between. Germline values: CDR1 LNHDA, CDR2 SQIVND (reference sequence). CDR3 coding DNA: TGTGCCAGTAGTACCCGGGACACGCAAAGAGGTGAGGCTTTCTTT. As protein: CASSTRDTQRGEAFF.

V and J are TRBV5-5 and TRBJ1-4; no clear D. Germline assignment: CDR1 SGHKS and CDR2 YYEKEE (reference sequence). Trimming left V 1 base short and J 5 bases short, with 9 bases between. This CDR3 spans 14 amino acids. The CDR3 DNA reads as TGTGCCAGCAGCTTGAGTACGGGAAATGAAAAACTGTTTTTT. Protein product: CASSLSTGNEKLFF. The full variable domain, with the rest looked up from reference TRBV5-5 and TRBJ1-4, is DAGVTQSPTHLIKTRGQQVTLRCSPISGHKSVSWYQQVLGQGPQFIFQYYEKEERGRGNFPDRFSARQFPNYSSELNVNALLLGDSALYLCASSLSTGNEKLFFGSGTQLSVL.

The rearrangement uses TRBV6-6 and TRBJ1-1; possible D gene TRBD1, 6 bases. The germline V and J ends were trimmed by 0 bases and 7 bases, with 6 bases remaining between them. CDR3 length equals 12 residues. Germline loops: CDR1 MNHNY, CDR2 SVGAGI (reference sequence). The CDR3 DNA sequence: TGTGCCAGCAGTTACTCGGACAGTGAAGCTTTCTTT. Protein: CASSYSDSEAFF.

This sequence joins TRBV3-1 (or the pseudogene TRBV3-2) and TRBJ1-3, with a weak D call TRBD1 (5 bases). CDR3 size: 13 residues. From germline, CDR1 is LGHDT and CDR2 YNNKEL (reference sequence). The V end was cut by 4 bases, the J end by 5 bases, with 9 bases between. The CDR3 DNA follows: TGTGCCAGCAGCCGGGACTTACGAAACACCATATATTTT. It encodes CASSRDLRNTIYF.

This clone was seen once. The CDR3 nucleotides are TGTGCCAGCTCACCAGACAGGTACTATGGCTACACCTTC. Protein sequence: CASSPDRYYGYTF. The V gene is TRBV18, the J gene TRBJ1-2; possible D gene TRBD1, 6 bases. This CDR3 is 13 amino acids long. V was cut by 2 bases and J by 3 bases, with 7 bases left in between. Germline CDR1 is KGHSH and CDR2 is LQKENI.

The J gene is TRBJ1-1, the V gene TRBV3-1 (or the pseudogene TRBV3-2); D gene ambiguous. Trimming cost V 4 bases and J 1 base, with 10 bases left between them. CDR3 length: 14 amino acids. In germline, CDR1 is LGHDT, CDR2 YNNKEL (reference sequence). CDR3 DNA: TGTGCCAGCAGCCTCGGGTCAACGAACACTGAAGCTTTCTTT. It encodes CASSLGSTNTEAFF.

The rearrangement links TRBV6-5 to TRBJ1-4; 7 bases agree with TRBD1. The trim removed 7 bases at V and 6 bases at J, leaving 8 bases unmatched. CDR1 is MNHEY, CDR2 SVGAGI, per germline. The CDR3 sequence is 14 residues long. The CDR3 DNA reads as TGTGCCAGCACCAAGGGGGCAGAAGATGAAAAACTGTTTTTT. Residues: CASTKGAEDEKLFF.

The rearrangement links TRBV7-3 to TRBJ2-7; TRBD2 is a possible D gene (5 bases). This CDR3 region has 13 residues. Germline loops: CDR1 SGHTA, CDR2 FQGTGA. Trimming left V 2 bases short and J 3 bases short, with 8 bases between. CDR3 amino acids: CASSLFAGYEQYF. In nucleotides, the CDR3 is TGTGCCAGCAGCTTATTCGCGGGCTACGAGCAGTACTTC.

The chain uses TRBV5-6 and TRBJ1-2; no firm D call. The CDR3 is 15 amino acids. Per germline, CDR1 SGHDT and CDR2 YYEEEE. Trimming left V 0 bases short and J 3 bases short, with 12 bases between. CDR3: CASSLGRQEYYGYTF. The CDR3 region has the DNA TGTGCCAGCAGCTTGGGTCGGCAGGAATACTATGGCTACACCTTC. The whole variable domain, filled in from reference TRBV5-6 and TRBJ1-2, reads DAGVTQSPTHLIKTRGQQVTLRCSPKSGHDTVSWYQQALGQGPQFIFQYYEEEERQRGNFPDRFSGHQFPNYSSELNVNALLLGDSALYLCASSLGRQEYYGYTFGSGTRLTVV.

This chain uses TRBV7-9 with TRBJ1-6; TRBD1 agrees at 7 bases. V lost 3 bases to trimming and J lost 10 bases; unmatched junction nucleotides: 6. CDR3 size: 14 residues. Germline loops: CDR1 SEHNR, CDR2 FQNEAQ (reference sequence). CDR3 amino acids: CASSLTGSESPLHF. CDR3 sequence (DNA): TGTGCCAGCAGCTTGACAGGGTCGGAATCACCCCTCCACTTT.

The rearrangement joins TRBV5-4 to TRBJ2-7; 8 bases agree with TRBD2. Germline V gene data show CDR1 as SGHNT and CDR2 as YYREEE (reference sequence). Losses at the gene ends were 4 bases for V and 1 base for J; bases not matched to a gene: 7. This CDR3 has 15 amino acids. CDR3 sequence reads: CASSGAGGRSYEQYF. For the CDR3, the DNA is TGTGCCAGCAGCGGGGCGGGGGGCAGATCCTACGAGCAGTACTTC.

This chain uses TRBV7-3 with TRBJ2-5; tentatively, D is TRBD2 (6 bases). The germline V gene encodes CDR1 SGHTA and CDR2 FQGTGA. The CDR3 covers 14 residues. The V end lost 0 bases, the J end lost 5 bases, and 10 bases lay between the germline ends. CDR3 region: CASSLTSAGETQYF. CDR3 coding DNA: TGTGCCAGCAGCTTAACTAGCGCGGGGGAGACCCAGTACTTC. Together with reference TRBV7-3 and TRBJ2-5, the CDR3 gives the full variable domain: GAGVSQTPSNKVTEKGKYVELRCDPISGHTALYWYRQSLGQGPEFLIYFQGTGAADDSGLPNDRFFAVRPEGSVSTLKIQRTERGDSAVYLCASSLTSAGETQYFGPGTRLLVL.

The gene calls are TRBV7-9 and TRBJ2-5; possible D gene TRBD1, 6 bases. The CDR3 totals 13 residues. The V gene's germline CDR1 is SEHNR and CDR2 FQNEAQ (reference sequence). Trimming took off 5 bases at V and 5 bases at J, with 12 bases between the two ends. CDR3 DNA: TGTGCCAGCAGCGTACAGGGTCGGGAGACCCAGTACTTC. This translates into CASSVQGRETQYF.

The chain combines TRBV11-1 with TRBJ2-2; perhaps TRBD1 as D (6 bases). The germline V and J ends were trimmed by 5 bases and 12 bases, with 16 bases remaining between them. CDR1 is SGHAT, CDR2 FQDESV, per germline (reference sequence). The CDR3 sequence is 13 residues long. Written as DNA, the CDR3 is TGTGCCAGCAGCATACCGGACAGCCCTAAGCTGTTTTTT. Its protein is CASSIPDSPKLFF.

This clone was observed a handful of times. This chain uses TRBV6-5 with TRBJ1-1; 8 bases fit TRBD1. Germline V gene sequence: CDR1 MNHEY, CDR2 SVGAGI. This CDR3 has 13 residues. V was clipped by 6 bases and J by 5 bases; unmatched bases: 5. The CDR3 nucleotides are TGTGCCAGCAGCCGTGGACAGGGAACTGAAGCTTTCTTT. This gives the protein CASSRGQGTEAFF.

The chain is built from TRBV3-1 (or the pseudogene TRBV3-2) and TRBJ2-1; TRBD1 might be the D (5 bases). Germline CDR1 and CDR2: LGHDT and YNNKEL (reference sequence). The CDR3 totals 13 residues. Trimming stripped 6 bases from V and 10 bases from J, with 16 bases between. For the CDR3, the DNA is TGTGCCAGCAGACTCGTGGGGCTTGGCGAGCAGTTCTTC. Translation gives CASRLVGLGEQFF.

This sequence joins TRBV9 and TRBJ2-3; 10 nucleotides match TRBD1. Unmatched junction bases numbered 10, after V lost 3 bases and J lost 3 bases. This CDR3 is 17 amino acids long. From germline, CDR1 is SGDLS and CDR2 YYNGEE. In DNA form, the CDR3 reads TGTGCCAGCAGCGGCGTACCGGGACAGGGGATAACAGATACGCAGTATTTT. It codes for CASSGVPGQGITDTQYF.

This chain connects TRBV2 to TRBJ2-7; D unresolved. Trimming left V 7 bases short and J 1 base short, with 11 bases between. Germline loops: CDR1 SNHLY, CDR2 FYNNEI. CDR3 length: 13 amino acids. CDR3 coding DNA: TGTGCCAGCACATCAGACGGGTCCTACGAGCAGTACTTC. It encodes CASTSDGSYEQYF.

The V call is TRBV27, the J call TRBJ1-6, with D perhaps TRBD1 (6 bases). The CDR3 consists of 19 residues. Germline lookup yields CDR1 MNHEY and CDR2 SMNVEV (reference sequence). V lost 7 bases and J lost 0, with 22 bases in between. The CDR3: CASTPGSGQRSSYNSPLHF. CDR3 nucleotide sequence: TGTGCCAGCACCCCCGGCTCCGGACAGCGTAGCTCCTATAATTCACCCCTCCACTTT.

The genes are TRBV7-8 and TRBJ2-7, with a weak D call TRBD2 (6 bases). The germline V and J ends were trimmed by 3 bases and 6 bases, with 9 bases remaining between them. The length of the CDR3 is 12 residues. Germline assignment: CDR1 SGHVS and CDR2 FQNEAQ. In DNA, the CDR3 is TGTGCCAGCAGCTTGCGGGGTATCGAGCAGTACTTC. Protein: CASSLRGIEQYF.

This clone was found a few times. The CDR3 DNA reads as TGTGCCAGCAGCTCGACCGGGACAGCGTTTAATTCACCCCTCCACTTT. It specifies CASSSTGTAFNSPLHF. The chain employs TRBV7-8 and TRBJ1-6; 7 nucleotides align to TRBD1. Trimming removed 4 bases from V and 6 bases from J; junction bases left unmatched: 9. The CDR3 consists of 16 residues. CDR1 is SGHVS, CDR2 FQNEAQ, per germline.

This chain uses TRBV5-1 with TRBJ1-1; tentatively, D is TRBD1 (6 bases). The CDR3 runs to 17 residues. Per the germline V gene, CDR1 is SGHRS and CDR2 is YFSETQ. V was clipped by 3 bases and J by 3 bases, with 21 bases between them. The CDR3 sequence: CASSSIPMGAGDTEAFF. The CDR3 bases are TGCGCCAGCAGCTCGATCCCAATGGGGGCGGGGGACACTGAAGCTTTCTTT. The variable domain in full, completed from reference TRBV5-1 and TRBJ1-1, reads KAGVTQTPRYLIKTRGQQVTLSCSPISGHRSVSWYQQTPGQGLQFLFEYFSETQRNKGNFPGRFSGRQFSNSRSEMNVSTLELGDSALYLCASSSIPMGAGDTEAFFGQGTRLTVV.

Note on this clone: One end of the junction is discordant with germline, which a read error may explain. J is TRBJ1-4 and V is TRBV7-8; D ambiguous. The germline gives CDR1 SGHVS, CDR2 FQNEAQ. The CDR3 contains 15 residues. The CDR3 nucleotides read TGTGCCAGCAGCCTAGCAAGTGGAGTTAATGAAAAACTGTTTTTT. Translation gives CASSLASGVNEKLFF. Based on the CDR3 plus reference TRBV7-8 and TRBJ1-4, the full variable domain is GAGVSQSPRYKVAKRGQDVALRCDPISGHVSLFWYQQALGQGPEFLTYFQNEAQLDKSGLPSDRFFAERPEGSVSTLKIQRTQQEDSAVYLCASSLASGVNEKLFFGSGTQLSVL.

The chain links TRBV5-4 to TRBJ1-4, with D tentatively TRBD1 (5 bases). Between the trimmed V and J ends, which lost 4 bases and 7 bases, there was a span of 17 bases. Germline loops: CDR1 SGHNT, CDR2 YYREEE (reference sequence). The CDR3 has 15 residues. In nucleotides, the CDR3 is TGTGCCAGCAGCCTAATGGCGGGGACGAGTGAAAAACTGTTTTTT. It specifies CASSLMAGTSEKLFF.

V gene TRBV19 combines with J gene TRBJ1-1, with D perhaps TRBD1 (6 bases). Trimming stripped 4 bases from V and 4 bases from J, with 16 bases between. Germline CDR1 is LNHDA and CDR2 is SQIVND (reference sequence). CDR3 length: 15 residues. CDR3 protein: CASSRNTGMATEAFF. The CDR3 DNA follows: TGTGCCAGTAGTAGAAATACAGGGATGGCCACTGAAGCTTTCTTT.

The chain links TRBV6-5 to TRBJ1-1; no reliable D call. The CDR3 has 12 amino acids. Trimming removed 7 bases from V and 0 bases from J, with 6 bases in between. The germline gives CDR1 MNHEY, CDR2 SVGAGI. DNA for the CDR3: TGTGCCAGCAAGTCAGTGAACACTGAAGCTTTCTTT. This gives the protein CASKSVNTEAFF.

CDR3 sequence reads: CASRIALTGGSQTQYF. The CDR3 DNA reads as TGCGCCAGCAGAATTGCTCTGACAGGGGGCTCGCAGACCCAGTACTTC. The J gene is TRBJ2-5, the V gene TRBV5-1; 10 bases map to TRBD1. With V trimmed by 5 bases and J by 6 bases, 13 bases remained unmatched. The CDR3 extends over 16 amino acids. Germline V gene lookup returns CDR1 SGHRS and CDR2 YFSETQ. Full variable domain (remainder filled in from reference TRBV5-1 and TRBJ2-5): KAGVTQTPRYLIKTRGQQVTLSCSPISGHRSVSWYQQTPGQGLQFLFEYFSETQRNKGNFPGRFSGRQFSNSRSEMNVSTLELGDSALYLCASRIALTGGSQTQYFGPGTRLLVL.

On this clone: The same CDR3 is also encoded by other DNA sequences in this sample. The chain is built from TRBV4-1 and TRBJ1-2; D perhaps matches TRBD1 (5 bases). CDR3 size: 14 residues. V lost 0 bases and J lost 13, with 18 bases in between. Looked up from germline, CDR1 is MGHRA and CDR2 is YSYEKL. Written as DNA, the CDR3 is TGCGCCAGCAGCCAAGATTACCCGGGGGACGCCCCCACCTTC. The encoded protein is CASSQDYPGDAPTF.

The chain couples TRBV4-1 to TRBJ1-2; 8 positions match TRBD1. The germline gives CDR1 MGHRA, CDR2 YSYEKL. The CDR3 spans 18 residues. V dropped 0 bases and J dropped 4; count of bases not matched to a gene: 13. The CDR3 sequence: CASSQDGPGQDSIYGYTF. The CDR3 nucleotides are TGCGCCAGCAGCCAAGATGGCCCGGGACAGGATTCGATCTATGGCTACACCTTC.